The present T cell receptor (beta chain) was sequenced within a study of response to subunit inactivated influenza vaccine. General study results and limits: The authors suggested that every seasonal influenza vaccination recruits few new T cells.

This clonotype occurred a few times. Its antigen is not identified. TCRdb called the RT-PCR reads again in MiXCR, with one record for every CDR3 protein. Here the sample spans about 520,000 distinct CDR3 sequences, 25% being singletons. Trimming stripped 3 bases from V and 2 bases from J, with 16 bases between. Germline lookup yields CDR1 DFQATT and CDR2 SNEGSKA (reference sequence). The CDR3 has 15 amino acids. The TCR originated in a man aged 50-60 years who received an inactivated influenza vaccine. Source: CD4+ T cells sorted from PBMCs, taken less than 6 days after vaccination. The chain employs TRBV20-1 and TRBJ2-5; either TRBD1 or TRBD2 may supply D (5 bases each). The CDR3 DNA reads as TGCAGTGCTAGGATGGCCAGGGACCATCAAGAGACCCAGTACTTC. It encodes CSARMARDHQETQYF.